A single sample is the source of the 19 T cell receptor beta chains below, sequenced in a study of control samples from healthy donors and cancer patients. Data came from immunoSEQ multiplex PCR; TCRdb stores just in-frame clones and leaves some out. The sample yields approximately 170,000 clones, almost 90% seen once. Source material: blood. The receptors come from a woman aged 50 to 60 in good health.

This sequence joins TRBV11-2 and TRBJ2-7, with a weak D call TRBD2 (6 bases). Germline V gene sequence: CDR1 SGHAT, CDR2 FQNNGV. Between the trimmed V and J ends, which lost 5 bases and 3 bases, there was a span of 14 bases. The length of the CDR3 is 14 residues. CDR3 loop: CASSQRGGVYEQYF. The CDR3 nucleotides read TGTGCCAGCAGCCAACGTGGCGGGGTCTACGAGCAGTACTTC.

The chain links TRBV6-6 to TRBJ1-2; 7 nucleotides align to TRBD1. The J segment lost 4 bases and the V segment lost 6 bases, leaving 5 bases of the junction unmatched. CDR3 length equals 13 residues. The germline V gene encodes CDR1 MNHNY and CDR2 SVGAGI (reference sequence). DNA of the CDR3: TGTGCCAGCAGCAGGGACAGCCTCTATGGCTACACCTTC. This gives the protein CASSRDSLYGYTF.

The chain joins TRBV6-1 to TRBJ1-1; D may be TRBD1 (5 bases). V lost 0 bases and J lost 6, with 8 bases in between. The CDR3 is 13 residues long. Germline CDR1 is MNHNS and CDR2 is SASEGT. The CDR3 region is CASSEAMGPEAFF. Here the CDR3 DNA reads TGTGCCAGCAGTGAAGCAATGGGACCTGAAGCTTTCTTT.

The rearrangement uses TRBV10-3 and TRBJ2-1; no definite D call. Germline values: CDR1 ENHRY, CDR2 SYGVKD. The CDR3 spans 12 residues. The germline V and J ends were trimmed by 3 bases and 6 bases, with 6 bases remaining between them. CDR3 region: CAISDVGNEQFF. The CDR3 DNA follows: TGTGCCATCAGTGACGTGGGCAATGAGCAGTTCTTC.

CDR3 protein: CASRDGVGAHTEAFF. CDR3 nucleotide sequence: TGTGCCAGCAGGGACGGGGTTGGGGCCCACACTGAAGCTTTCTTT. This chain uses TRBV6-5 with TRBJ1-1; possible D gene TRBD1, 5 bases. Germline V lookup: CDR1 MNHEY, CDR2 SVGAGI. The CDR3 is 15 residues long. V was trimmed by 6 bases and J by 3 bases, leaving 17 bases between them.

The chain couples TRBV3-1 (or the pseudogene TRBV3-2) to TRBJ1-4; no clear D gene. From germline, CDR1 is LGHDT and CDR2 YNNKEL (reference sequence). V lost 3 bases to trimming and J lost 12 bases, with 8 bases between them. The CDR3 is 11 amino acids. CDR3 residues: CASSHRAELFF. CDR3 DNA: TGTGCCAGCAGCCACCGGGCAGAACTGTTTTTT.

The J gene is TRBJ2-2, the V gene TRBV19; TRBD2 aligns across 7 bases. The CDR3 is 16 amino acids. Trimming took 0 bases from V and 5 from J; bases not matched to a gene: 6. Germline V CDR1 and CDR2: LNHDA, SQIVND (reference sequence). The CDR3 sequence: CASSIDQAGYTGELFF. The CDR3, as DNA: TGTGCCAGTAGTATAGATCAAGCGGGATATACCGGGGAGCTGTTTTTT.

The chain recombines TRBV3-1 (or the pseudogene TRBV3-2) with TRBJ1-6; maybe TRBD1 (5 bases). CDR1 and CDR2 from the germline V gene are LGHDT and YNNKEL (reference sequence). CDR3 length: 15 amino acids. The V end was cut by 1 base, the J end by 7 bases, with 11 bases between. As DNA, the CDR3 is TGTGCCAGCAGCCAAGGACAGCACAAGAATTCACCCCTCCACTTT. It encodes CASSQGQHKNSPLHF.

This clone was picked up one time. The chain recombines TRBV9 with TRBJ2-1; D is ambiguous. V was clipped by 2 bases and J by 9 bases, with 6 bases between them. The CDR3 spans 11 residues. Germline CDR1 is SGDLS and CDR2 is YYNGEE. The CDR3 DNA reads TGTGCCAGCAGCGTCGACCTTGAGCAGTTCTTC. Protein: CASSVDLEQFF.

This clone came up many times. This chain uses TRBV3-1 (or the pseudogene TRBV3-2) with TRBJ1-2, with D hard to call. Trimming took off 4 bases at V and 4 bases at J, with 10 bases between the two ends. The CDR3 runs 13 residues. CDR1 and CDR2 from the germline V gene are LGHDT and YNNKEL (reference sequence). Here the CDR3 DNA reads TGTGCCAGCAGCCTCGGTCCAACCTATGGCTACACCTTC. It codes for CASSLGPTYGYTF.

V gene TRBV3-1 (or the pseudogene TRBV3-2) combines with J gene TRBJ1-2; 7 bases agree with TRBD1. Losses at the gene ends were 2 bases for V and 11 bases for J; bases not matched to a gene: 8. From germline, CDR1 is LGHDT and CDR2 YNNKEL (reference sequence). The CDR3 is made up of 13 amino acids. The CDR3 bases are TGTGCCAGCAGCCAAACCCAGGACAGGCGGTACACCTTC. Its translation is CASSQTQDRRYTF.

As for this clone: An end of the junction differs from the germline gene, which may be a read error. This chain joins TRBV7-7 and TRBJ2-1; possibly TRBD1 for D (5 bases). Germline V gives CDR1 SSHAT, CDR2 FNYEAQ (reference sequence). CDR3 length: 15 amino acids. In DNA form, the CDR3 reads TGTGCTAGCAGTCCAGGGTTCCACTCCTACAATGAGCAGTTCTTC. This encodes CASSPGFHSYNEQFF.

A few counts support this clone. The chain links TRBV24-1 to TRBJ1-2, with 9 positions matching TRBD1. V was clipped by 3 bases and J by 6 bases; unmatched bases: 4. Germline lookup yields CDR1 KGHDR and CDR2 SFDVKD. CDR3 size: 14 residues. CDR3 coding DNA: TGTGCCACCAGTGATATGACAGGGGGGAATGGCTACACCTTC. Translation gives CATSDMTGGNGYTF.

This chain connects TRBV6-5 to TRBJ1-5; possible D gene TRBD1, 5 bases. The CDR3 is made up of 15 amino acids. V lost 8 bases to trimming and J lost 6 bases, with 20 bases between them. Germline V gene data show CDR1 as MNHEY and CDR2 as SVGAGI. CDR3 region: CASLSRQGISQPQHF. The CDR3 DNA sequence: TGTGCCAGCCTTTCACGGCAGGGCATAAGTCAGCCCCAGCATTTT.

The CDR3: CASSYRGGEGAAEAFF. In DNA form, the CDR3 reads TGTGCCAGCAGTTACAGGGGCGGGGAGGGGGCGGCTGAAGCTTTCTTT. V gene TRBV6-6 combines with J gene TRBJ1-1; 7 nucleotides match TRBD1. The CDR3 totals 16 residues. The V gene end was trimmed by 2 bases and the J gene end by 6 bases; junction bases not matched to a gene: 12. CDR1 is MNHNY and CDR2 is SVGAGI in the germline V gene (reference sequence).

CDR3 amino acids: CASSLELGETQYF. For the CDR3, the DNA is TGTGCCAGCAGTTTAGAGCTCGGAGAGACCCAGTACTTC. J is TRBJ2-5 and V is TRBV28, with no clear D. V lost 2 bases and J 4 bases, leaving 8 bases between the germline ends. The CDR3 contains 13 residues. Looked up from germline, CDR1 is MDHEN and CDR2 is SYDVKM.

V and J are TRBV7-6 and TRBJ2-1; D perhaps matches TRBD1 (6 bases). V was clipped by 7 bases and J by 5 bases, with 12 bases between them. The CDR3 has 13 amino acids. Per the germline V gene, CDR1 is SGHVS and CDR2 is FNYEAQ. The CDR3 sequence: CASNTGTNNEQFF. DNA for the CDR3: TGTGCCAGCAACACCGGGACAAACAATGAGCAGTTCTTC. The full variable domain, completed using reference TRBV7-6 and TRBJ2-1, is GAGVSQSPRYKVTKRGQDVALRCDPISGHVSLYWYRQALGQGPEFLTYFNYEAQQDKSGLPNDRFSAERPEGSISTLTIQRTEQRDSAMYRCASNTGTNNEQFFGPGTRLTVL.

The chain carries TRBV9 and TRBJ2-3, with 8 bases fitting TRBD2. V shed 0 bases and J 5 bases; nucleotides not matched to a gene: 5. Germline V lookup: CDR1 SGDLS, CDR2 YYNGEE. This CDR3 is 15 amino acids long. The CDR3 region has the DNA TGTGCCAGCAGCGTAGCGGGGGGGCGTGGAGATACGCAGTATTTT. This codes for CASSVAGGRGDTQYF.

This rearrangement joins TRBV29-1 to TRBJ2-1, with 12 bases identical to TRBD2. CDR3 size: 15 residues. Germline CDR1 reads SQVTM; CDR2 reads ANQGSEA. V shed 6 bases, J shed 6 bases, and the junction held 9 bases outside the gene matches. CDR3 residues: CSVSGLAGLINEQFF. The CDR3 DNA reads as TGCAGCGTCTCAGGACTAGCGGGGCTCATCAATGAGCAGTTCTTC.